A single sample gave rise to the 25 T cell receptor beta chains below, sequenced in a study of T cell changes during pregnancy in multiple sclerosis. Libraries were prepared by immunoSEQ multiplex PCR; TCRdb keeps only in-frame clonotypes and omits some of them. The profile shows approximately 70,000 clones, about nine tenths of them singletons. This specimen consisted of peripheral blood, obtained in the third trimester of pregnancy. All receptors come from a female donor in good health, enrolled as a control in a pregnancy study.

V usage is TRBV9 and J usage is TRBJ1-6, with TRBD1 matching 9 bases. Germline V gene data show CDR1 as SGDLS and CDR2 as YYNGEE. V lost 3 bases, J lost 13 bases, and 20 bases stayed unmatched. The CDR3 extends over 18 amino acids. The CDR3 reads CASSEPRDRVTPTPPLHF. Written as DNA, the CDR3 is TGTGCCAGCAGCGAGCCCCGGGACAGGGTGACTCCCACCCCCCCCCTCCACTTT.

The J gene is TRBJ1-4, the V gene TRBV27; 9 positions agree with TRBD1. Germline CDR1 reads MNHEY; CDR2 reads SMNVEV (reference sequence). This CDR3 is 16 amino acids long. After removal of 4 bases from V and 8 bases from J, the junction contained 11 bases not matched to a gene. The CDR3 region is CASSSFRDRVGEKLFF. The CDR3 nucleotides read TGTGCCAGCAGTTCGTTCCGGGACAGGGTTGGGGAAAAACTGTTTTTT. The full variable domain, its missing parts supplied by reference TRBV27 and TRBJ1-4, is EAQVTQNPRYLITVTGKKLTVTCSQNMNHEYMSWYRQDPGLGLRQIYYSMNVEVTDKGDVPEGYKVSRKEKRNFPLILESPSPNQTSLYFCASSSFRDRVGEKLFFGSGTQLSVL.

The gene calls are TRBV27 and TRBJ2-1, with 8 bases fitting TRBD1. The CDR3 runs to 14 residues. Germline CDR1 is MNHEY and CDR2 is SMNVEV (reference sequence). V was clipped by 7 bases and J by 4 bases; unmatched bases: 6. The CDR3: CASNGQGAYNEQFF. CDR3 nucleotides: TGTGCCAGCAACGGGCAGGGGGCGTACAATGAGCAGTTCTTC.

The rearrangement links TRBV5-1 to TRBJ1-6; TRBD1 is a possible D gene (6 bases). Germline V gene data show CDR1 as SGHRS and CDR2 as YFSETQ. Trimming shortened V by 1 base and J by 6 bases, and 14 bases separated the two germline ends. This CDR3 spans 16 amino acids. This CDR3 reads CASSLQDSETNSPLHF. The CDR3 nucleotides read TGCGCCAGCAGCTTGCAGGACAGCGAGACTAATTCACCCCTCCACTTT.

The rearrangement joins TRBV6-5 to TRBJ2-7, with 7 bases matching TRBD2. The CDR3 totals 15 residues. Germline V gene data show CDR1 as MNHEY and CDR2 as SVGAGI. Trimming removed 2 bases from V and 3 bases from J; junction bases left unmatched: 7. The CDR3 DNA sequence: TGTGCCAGCAGTTACCAGGGAGGGTCGTACTACGAGCAGTACTTC. It specifies CASSYQGGSYYEQYF.

This clone came up a few times. The chain combines TRBV30 with TRBJ1-1, with D possibly TRBD1 on 5 matching bases. Germline V gene data show CDR1 as GTSNPN and CDR2 as SVGIG (reference sequence). The length of the CDR3 is 13 residues. Trimming removed 0 bases from V and 5 bases from J, with 10 bases in between. The CDR3 nucleotides read TGTGCCTGGAGTGTTCAGGGTAATACTGAAGCTTTCTTT. Translated, it gives CAWSVQGNTEAFF.

This chain uses TRBV9 with TRBJ1-3; D unclear. The CDR3 is 13 residues long. The germline V and J ends were trimmed by 3 bases and 0 bases, with 4 bases remaining between them. Germline V gene data show CDR1 as SGDLS and CDR2 as YYNGEE. The chain's CDR3 is CASSDTSGNTIYF. The CDR3 bases are TGTGCCAGCAGCGACACCTCTGGAAACACCATATATTTT.

V and J are TRBV30 and TRBJ2-3; 8 nucleotides line up with TRBD2. CDR3 length: 15 amino acids. Germline CDR1 reads GTSNPN; CDR2 reads SVGIG (reference sequence). With 2 bases clipped from V and 2 bases from J, the junction kept 6 bases outside the gene matches. The CDR3 region has the DNA TGTGCCTGGAGTCGGGCTAGCGGGTCCACAGATACGCAGTATTTT. It yields the protein CAWSRASGSTDTQYF.

This clone showed up just once. The chain uses TRBV19 and TRBJ1-2; no clear D gene. The CDR3 runs to 13 residues. Trimming took 3 bases from V and 2 from J, leaving 7 bases between them. Germline V gene lookup returns CDR1 LNHDA and CDR2 SQIVND (reference sequence). The CDR3 sequence is CASSIPLNYGYTF. In DNA form, the CDR3 reads TGTGCCAGTAGTATTCCATTGAACTATGGCTACACCTTC.

V gene TRBV12-5 combines with J gene TRBJ2-5; 10 bases match TRBD1. This CDR3 comprises 16 residues. The V gene end was trimmed by 4 bases and the J gene end by 6 bases; junction bases not matched to a gene: 11. Germline V gene lookup returns CDR1 LGHNT and CDR2 FRNRAP. CDR3 nucleotides: TGTGCTAGTGGTTCACCTCGGACAGGGGGACATCAGACCCAGTACTTC. This gives the protein CASGSPRTGGHQTQYF.

Notes on this clone: One end of the junction fails to match germline, which may point to a read error. This sequence joins TRBV7-7 and TRBJ2-3; possible D gene TRBD2, 6 bases. The CDR3 runs to 16 residues. The germline gives CDR1 SSHAT, CDR2 FNYEAQ (reference sequence). CDR3 DNA sequence: TGTGCTAGCAGCTTAGGGGCGGGGACGGATGCAGATACGCAGTATTTT. Translating it yields CASSLGAGTDADTQYF.

The chain joins TRBV9 to TRBJ2-3, with a weak D call TRBD2 (7 bases). Germline V lookup: CDR1 SGDLS, CDR2 YYNGEE. The CDR3 spans 17 residues. V shed 1 base and J shed 3 bases, with 18 bases lying between them. CDR3 sequence (DNA): TGTGCCAGCAGCGTAACCCAGGGGAGGGCGATGACAGATACGCAGTATTTT. This gives the protein CASSVTQGRAMTDTQYF.

The rearrangement uses TRBV27 and TRBJ2-3; 10 nucleotides align to TRBD2. The CDR3 covers 20 residues. Germline V gene data show CDR1 as MNHEY and CDR2 as SMNVEV (reference sequence). Trimming took 5 bases from V and 0 from J; bases not matched to a gene: 17. CDR3 nucleotide sequence: TGTGCCAGCAGTCCTCTAGCGGGAGACTTTGAGTGGTCTAGCACAGATACGCAGTATTTT. Translated: CASSPLAGDFEWSSTDTQYF.

This chain connects TRBV7-2 to TRBJ1-1; D gene unclear. This CDR3 contains 14 residues. Germline CDR1 SGHTA, CDR2 FQGNSA. V dropped 0 bases and J dropped 4 bases, with 9 bases sitting between them. CDR3 sequence (DNA): TGTGCCAGCAGCTTAGCCCTTCCAGGCACTGAAGCTTTCTTT. Translating gives CASSLALPGTEAFF.

Here the CDR3 DNA reads TGCGCCAGCAGCCGCGACAGGTACTACGCTGAAGCTTTCTTT. This codes for CASSRDRYYAEAFF. The V and J genes are TRBV5-1 and TRBJ1-1, with D perhaps TRBD1 (6 bases). Between the trimmed V and J ends, which lost 4 bases and 6 bases, there was a span of 16 bases. Germline V lookup: CDR1 SGHRS, CDR2 YFSETQ. The CDR3 runs to 14 residues.

The chain carries TRBV4-1 and TRBJ2-2; 10 bases map to TRBD2. The CDR3 covers 15 residues. Germline V CDR1 and CDR2: MGHRA, YSYEKL. V dropped 4 bases and J dropped 7; count of bases not matched to a gene: 6. The CDR3: CASSPQREGVGELFF. The CDR3 bases are TGCGCCAGCAGCCCTCAGCGGGAGGGGGTCGGGGAGCTGTTTTTT.

The chain combines TRBV5-1 with TRBJ1-1, with TRBD1 identical over 10 bases. J was trimmed by 5 bases and V by 4 bases; bases with no gene match: 8. CDR1 is SGHRS and CDR2 is YFSETQ in the germline V gene. The CDR3 extends over 15 amino acids. CDR3 region: CASSGRQGAQTEAFF. CDR3 in DNA: TGCGCCAGCAGCGGCAGACAGGGGGCGCAAACTGAAGCTTTCTTT.

The chain joins TRBV28 to TRBJ2-1; 8 bases align to TRBD2. The junction had 14 bases not matched to a gene; V was cut back by 7 bases and J by 6 bases. Germline CDR1 and CDR2: MDHEN and SYDVKM. This CDR3 comprises 16 residues. The CDR3 here is CASTLGSGGVGNEQFF. The CDR3 DNA follows: TGTGCCAGCACCCTCGGTTCCGGGGGGGTAGGCAATGAGCAGTTCTTC. The whole variable domain, filled in from reference TRBV28 and TRBJ2-1, reads DVKVTQSSRYLVKRTGEKVFLECVQDMDHENMFWYRQDPGLGLRLIYFSYDVKMKEKGDIPEGYSVSREKKERFSLILESASTNQTSMYLCASTLGSGGVGNEQFFGPGTRLTVL.

The V call is TRBV7-2, the J call TRBJ2-4; the D gene is possibly TRBD1 (6 bases). Trimming pared 4 bases from V and 3 bases from J, leaving 10 bases between. Germline V gene sequence: CDR1 SGHTA, CDR2 FQGNSA. This CDR3 is built from 14 residues. CDR3 coding DNA: TGTGCCAGCAGCTCCCAGGGGAACAAAAACATTCAGTACTTC. It specifies CASSSQGNKNIQYF. The entire variable domain, with the rest obtained from reference TRBV7-2 and TRBJ2-4, is as follows: GAGVSQSPSNKVTEKGKDVELRCDPISGHTALYWYRQSLGQGLEFLIYFQGNSAPDKSGLPSDRFSAERTGGSVSTLTIQRTQQEDSAVYLCASSSQGNKNIQYFGAGTRLSVL.

The J gene is TRBJ2-5, the V gene TRBV28; D is unclear. Trimming pared 6 bases from V and 1 base from J, leaving 12 bases between. CDR3 length: 14 amino acids. CDR1 is MDHEN, CDR2 SYDVKM, per germline. The CDR3 spells CASSSRRSQETQYF. The CDR3 bases are TGTGCCAGCAGCTCCCGCAGGTCCCAAGAGACCCAGTACTTC.

V is TRBV4-2 and J is TRBJ2-7; 10 bases match TRBD2. There are 16 residues in the CDR3. CDR1 LGHNA and CDR2 YNFKEQ come from the germline V gene. The trim removed 0 bases at V and 2 bases at J, leaving 4 bases unmatched. The CDR3 reads CASSQESSGGAYEQYF. The CDR3, as DNA: TGTGCCAGCAGCCAAGAATCAAGCGGGGGGGCCTACGAGCAGTACTTC.

The rearrangement joins TRBV19 to TRBJ2-2; TRBD1 aligns across 8 bases. Trimming removed 5 bases from V and 6 bases from J; junction bases left unmatched: 8. This CDR3 is 15 amino acids long. Germline V gene lookup returns CDR1 LNHDA and CDR2 SQIVND (reference sequence). The CDR3 DNA is TGTGCCAGTAGTCGACCGGACAGGGAGTCCGGGGAGCTGTTTTTT. It encodes CASSRPDRESGELFF.

The genes are TRBV7-2 and TRBJ2-5; 11 nucleotides agree with TRBD2. The CDR3 length is 17 residues. Germline lookup yields CDR1 SGHTA and CDR2 FQGNSA. V lost 1 base to trimming and J lost 5 bases; unmatched junction nucleotides: 9. The CDR3 bases are TGTGCCAGCAGCTTAGAGGGGCGACTAGCGGGAATCGAGACCCAGTACTTC. Translation gives CASSLEGRLAGIETQYF.

The CDR3 region is CASSPGTGYNEQFF. The CDR3 nucleotides are TGTGCCAGCAGTCCCGGGACAGGGTACAATGAGCAGTTCTTC. The chain joins TRBV6-4 to TRBJ2-1; 9 bases agree with TRBD1. The CDR3 has 14 amino acids. Germline lookup yields CDR1 MRHNA and CDR2 SNTAGT. The V and J ends lost 5 bases and 4 bases, in that order; junction bases with no gene match: 3.

The rearrangement uses TRBV7-2 and TRBJ2-7, with 7 bases matching TRBD2. In germline, CDR1 is SGHTA, CDR2 FQGNSA. The CDR3 covers 14 residues. J gave up 5 bases and V 2 bases, and 6 bases lay outside the gene matches. CDR3 in amino acids: CASSLLTSVHEQYF. Written as DNA, the CDR3 is TGTGCCAGCAGCTTACTAACTAGCGTCCACGAGCAGTACTTC.